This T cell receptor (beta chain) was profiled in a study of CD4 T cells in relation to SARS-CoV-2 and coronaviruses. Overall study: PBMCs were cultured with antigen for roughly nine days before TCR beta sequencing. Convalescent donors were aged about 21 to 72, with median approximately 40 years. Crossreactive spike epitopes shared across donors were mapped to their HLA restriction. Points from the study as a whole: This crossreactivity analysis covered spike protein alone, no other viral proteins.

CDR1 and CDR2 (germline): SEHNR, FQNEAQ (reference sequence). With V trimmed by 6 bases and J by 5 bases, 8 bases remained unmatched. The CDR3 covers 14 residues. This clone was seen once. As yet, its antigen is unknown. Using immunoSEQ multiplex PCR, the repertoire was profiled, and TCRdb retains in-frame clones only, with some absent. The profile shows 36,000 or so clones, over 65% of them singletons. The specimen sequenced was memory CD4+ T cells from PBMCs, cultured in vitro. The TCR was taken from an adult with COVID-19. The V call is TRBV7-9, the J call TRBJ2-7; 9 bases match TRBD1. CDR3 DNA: TGTGCCAGCAGTTCCGGGACAGGGAACCACGAGCAGTACTTC. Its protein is CASSSGTGNHEQYF.